Below, one T cell receptor (beta chain) is given with its context. Its target is unknown. These data come from a study of CD8+ T cells in alopecia areata. Study context: The drug, oral tofacitinib, was given to treated patients at 5 to 10 mg twice daily. Study results and limitations: Normal skin's resident alphabeta T cells are also sequenced in scalp samples.

The CDR3 length is 15 residues. V gave up 2 bases and J gave up 4 bases, with 14 bases separating them. Germline V lookup: CDR1 LGHNA, CDR2 YSLEER. Reverse transcribed after extraction, RNA yielded cDNA as the sequencing template. Here immunoSEQ multiplex PCR was the method, and the copy in TCRdb shows in-frame clones only, minus some. The table lists roughly 150,000 clones, 50% to 65% of them singletons. The chain recombines TRBV4-3 with TRBJ1-2; no clear D gene. The origin of this receptor is a human donor with alopecia areata. The specimen comprised CD8+ T cells sorted from blood, sampled at week 0. The CDR3 nucleotides read TGCGCCAGCAGCCAACGTCACGCCGTTCCCTATGGCTACACCTTC. Protein: CASSQRHAVPYGYTF.